The sequence of this T cell receptor beta chain was determined in a study of shared clonotypes between healthy human individuals (dated by TCRdb to about 2020). Background on the whole study: The cohort comprised two women and three men aged 18 to 49 years. Per donor, three plates each were used for CD4 naive and CD4 memory, two for CD8 naive, and one for CD8 memory. To estimate repertoire size and how much clonotypes are shared between individuals, the study performed deep sequencing of blood TCR repertoires from 4 to 6 healthy adults. To increase sequencing depth and limit assay-specific biases, TCR repertoire library preparation and sequencing were carried out by different laboratories using diverse techniques. Each donor's leukapheresis produced roughly between roughly 0.9 and 9 billion PBMCs.

Trimming takes 5 bases from V and 7 bases from J, and the germline ends sit 15 bases apart. Taken from cysteine to phenylalanine, the CDR3 has 13 residues. The DNA shown is the 39-base CDR3, in frame from base 1. The germline V gene (reference sequence) sets CDR1 to LNHNV and CDR2 to YYDKDF. Using the deep immunoSEQ assay, TCR CDR3 regions were amplified from genomic DNA by multiplex PCR. Extracted genomic DNA from each cell subset was distributed evenly across all wells of several immunoSEQ 96-well plates, and each plate was treated as a replicate. For sorted subsets, around 200 ng genomic DNA, equal to 25,000 to 35,000 T cell genomes, was loaded into each replicate PCR. Purified libraries were quantified with a Qubit 3.0 fluorometer, sized on a Bioanalyzer 2100, and re-quantified with the KAPA Library Quantification kit. A separate single-read 150-cycle Illumina NextSeq 550 flow cell was used to sequence each immunoSEQ 96-well plate. The original methods were these. Because the immunoSEQ output held only junctional sequences and lacked quality scores, the filtering could not match the filtering applied to full-length reads. To assign V/J genes and CDR3, sequences were annotated against IMGT germline references using PyIR, a Python wrapper for IgBLAST v1.9. Reads were removed for weak V/J assignments (E-value above 1e-6), missing CDR3, stop codons, out-of-frame junctions, or ambiguous translated residues. A V3J clonotype was defined by an identical inferred V gene, J gene, and CDR3 amino acid sequence. Percentage overlap between repertoires was calculated by dividing the number of shared unique clonotypes by the size of the smaller repertoire. Repertoire richness was assessed with RTK rarefaction, the Chao1 estimator, and Recon v2.1 estimates of unobserved clonotypes. Generation probabilities were computed with OLGA for all TCRbeta clonotypes obtained by the gDNA method from several donors. TCRdb took this table from immuneACCESS and kept in-frame rearrangements with V and J called. Such tables lack part of the clones; where checked against another copy, unresolved V genes explain under half of the gap, and the rest is unexplained. That table furnishes V, J and clone size, whereas the DNA furnished D and trimming. The sample profile shows about 580,000 clones; nearly 98% of them were found once. The top ten clonotypes cover 0.3% of the sample.

What the work shows at the level of the full study, not this receptor alone: Because the study included only a small number of donors, the genetic and exposure-history diversity represented was limited. Higher generation probabilities were observed for clonotypes shared by all four sorted-subset donors than for non-shared clonotypes. About 4.5% of naive CD4, more than 3% of naive CD8, approximately 2% of memory CD4, and 0.35% to 0.4% of memory CD8 clonotypes were shared across several donors. Naive subsets generally had larger estimated clonotype richness than memory subsets. Sampling was limited to blood, and TCR repertoires in tissue likely differ from TCR repertoires in blood. Based on pairwise subsampling, the degree of clonotype sharing among donors was expected to be affected by sequencing depth. Even with the large sequencing depth, rarefaction of the sorted-subset datasets indicated that sequencing was incomplete.

A remark on this clone: The target of this receptor is not known. It has no much larger one-base neighbor in the sample; base qualities were not kept.

For the CD8 naive samples, CD45RO-negative cells were positively selected for CCR7, yielding a CD45RA+CCR7+ population from which TemRA cells were excluded. Donors were healthy HIV-negative adults with no recently reported acute infections or vaccinations. Every donor was a Caucasian adult residing in Nashville, Tennessee, USA. Blood was collected by leukapheresis, and PBMCs were isolated by Ficoll-Histopaque density gradient centrifugation and then cryopreserved in liquid nitrogen vapor phase. Purity and quantity of every magnetically sorted T cell population were checked by analytical flow cytometry. From each sorted fraction, genomic DNA was isolated and quantified by UV absorbance on a Nanodrop 2000c.

The clonotype originates from a man aged 25-45 years in good health. Sequenced material: naive CD8+ T cells sorted from blood. The cell subset or site label, as the study defines it: CD45RA+CCR7+. The sequence joins TRBV15 to TRBJ2-7, with TRBD1 perhaps the D gene, on 7 matching bases. The DNA sequence is TGTGCCACCAGCCCGGAGGGGGCGCGTGAGCAGTACTTC. It is translated as CATSPEGAREQYF.